The 20 T cell receptor beta chains listed next were all sequenced from one sample in a study of siplizumab effects on memory and regulatory T cells. The antigens of these receptors remain unknown. Coculturing of the mixed lymphocyte reaction cells was performed at 37°C for 6 to 7 days. Sequencing was performed with immunoSEQ multiplex PCR; in TCRdb, only in-frame clones are kept and a portion is missing. This table has more than 3,000 clones, approximately 51% appearing once. Material for sequencing was CFSE-low (dividing) CD4+ T cells sorted from an allogeneic mixed lymphocyte reaction. These TCRs come from a human donor in good health; the cells came from an allogeneic mixed lymphocyte reaction.

This clone was counted only a few times. The J gene is TRBJ2-7, the V gene TRBV7-2; 9 nucleotides agree with TRBD2. Trimming cost V 5 bases and J 4 bases; bases outside gene matches: 12. Germline V gives CDR1 SGHTA, CDR2 FQGNSA. This CDR3 has 16 amino acids. CDR3 protein: CASSREGTSSAYEQYF. In nucleotides, the CDR3 is TGTGCCAGCAGCAGAGAGGGGACTAGCTCCGCTTACGAGCAGTACTTC. The variable domain in full, completed from reference TRBV7-2 and TRBJ2-7, reads GAGVSQSPSNKVTEKGKDVELRCDPISGHTALYWYRQSLGQGLEFLIYFQGNSAPDKSGLPSDRFSAERTGGSVSTLTIQRTQQEDSAVYLCASSREGTSSAYEQYFGPGTRLTVT.

V is TRBV19 and J is TRBJ1-5; a weak D match, TRBD1 (5 bases). V lost 5 bases and J 0 bases, leaving 8 bases between the germline ends. The CDR3 runs 14 residues. CDR1 is LNHDA, CDR2 SQIVND, per germline (reference sequence). The DNA of the CDR3 is TGTGCCAGTAGTCGCAGGGATAGCAATCAGCCCCAGCATTTT. It translates to CASSRRDSNQPQHF.

The genes are TRBV7-2 and TRBJ1-1; D is undetermined. This CDR3 has 13 amino acids. Trimming left V 4 bases short and J 7 bases short, with 13 bases between. Germline-derived CDR1 and CDR2 are SGHTA and FQGNSA. The CDR3 sequence: CASSSYQMIEAFF. CDR3 coding DNA: TGTGCCAGCAGCTCCTATCAGATGATTGAAGCTTTCTTT.

This sequence joins TRBV2 and TRBJ2-3, with a weak D call TRBD1 (6 bases). The CDR3 sequence is 14 residues long. Deletions cut 5 bases from V and 2 bases from J, with 11 bases between. From germline, CDR1 is SNHLY and CDR2 FYNNEI. CDR3 sequence reads: CASSRQVLTDTQYF. For the CDR3, the DNA is TGTGCCAGCAGTCGACAGGTCCTCACAGATACGCAGTATTTT.

This clone appeared a few times. The chain links TRBV5-1 to TRBJ2-7; D might be TRBD2 (6 bases). The CDR3 totals 13 residues. Between the trimmed V and J ends, which lost 1 base and 7 bases, there was a span of 12 bases. Germline CDR1 SGHRS, CDR2 YFSETQ. CDR3 nucleotides: TGCGCCAGCAGCTTGTACCGGGACTTGGAGCAGTACTTC. It encodes CASSLYRDLEQYF.

By its share, this clone is large. V usage is TRBV4-1 and J usage is TRBJ2-7; unclear D gene. Trimming pared 0 bases from V and 4 bases from J, leaving 13 bases between. Looked up from germline, CDR1 is MGHRA and CDR2 is YSYEKL. CDR3 length: 15 residues. The DNA of the CDR3 is TGCGCCAGCAGCCAAGAGGCGGCTACCCTATACGAGCAGTACTTC. It encodes CASSQEAATLYEQYF.

In this sample, this clone is medium-sized. The CDR3 bases are TGTGCCAGCTCACCACAGGGTGTGGATTCACCCCTCCACTTT. It encodes CASSPQGVDSPLHF. The gene calls are TRBV18 and TRBJ1-6; D ambiguous. The CDR3 covers 14 residues. Germline assignment: CDR1 KGHSH and CDR2 LQKENI. Trimming cost V 1 base and J 8 bases, with 9 bases left between them.

This clone was counted a few times. Here the CDR3 reads CASRGQGPSTDTQYF. In nucleotides, the CDR3 is TGTGCCAGCAGGGGACAGGGCCCTTCCACAGATACGCAGTATTTT. The rearrangement links TRBV6-6 to TRBJ2-3; 9 positions match TRBD1. Per germline, CDR1 MNHNY and CDR2 SVGAGI (reference sequence). The CDR3 has 15 amino acids. The junction had 6 bases not matched to a gene; V was cut back by 6 bases and J by 2 bases.

The chain uses TRBV5-1 and TRBJ1-4; no reliable D call. The germline gives CDR1 SGHRS, CDR2 YFSETQ. V dropped 0 bases and J dropped 4 bases, with 4 bases sitting between them. This CDR3 region has 13 residues. The CDR3 protein is CASSLGDNEKLFF. CDR3 sequence (DNA): TGCGCCAGCAGCTTGGGGGATAATGAAAAACTGTTTTTT.

This clone was counted only a few times. V is TRBV13 and J is TRBJ1-6; the match to TRBD1 covers 9 bases. The V gene end was trimmed by 5 bases and the J gene end by 8 bases; junction bases not matched to a gene: 7. Germline CDR1 reads PRHDT; CDR2 reads FYEKMQ (reference sequence). The CDR3 has 15 residues. CDR3 sequence (DNA): TGTGCCAGCAGCCGAGGGGACAGGGAGTATTCACCCCTCCACTTT. Translation gives CASSRGDREYSPLHF.

This clone was seen more than once but under ten times. J is TRBJ2-7 and V is TRBV6-6, with D perhaps assigned TRBD1 or TRBD2 (5 bases each). V was pared by 0 bases and J by 5 bases, with 8 bases between. Germline loops: CDR1 MNHNY, CDR2 SVGAGI (reference sequence). The CDR3 is made up of 13 amino acids. DNA for the CDR3: TGTGCCAGCAGTTACTCGAGAGGGGACGAGCAGTACTTC. This encodes CASSYSRGDEQYF.

This chain links TRBV28 with TRBJ1-6; D is perhaps TRBD1 (5 bases). V shed 7 bases and J shed 6 bases, with 10 bases lying between them. CDR3 length equals 13 residues. Germline loops: CDR1 MDHEN, CDR2 SYDVKM. In nucleotides, the CDR3 is TGTGCCAGCATCGAAAGGGGTAATTCACCCCTCCACTTT. Its translation is CASIERGNSPLHF.

V usage is TRBV28 and J usage is TRBJ2-3; D is undetermined. V lost 3 bases to trimming and J lost 3 bases, with 7 bases between them. This CDR3 spans 13 amino acids. CDR1 is MDHEN, CDR2 SYDVKM, per germline. In DNA, the CDR3 is TGTGCCAGCAGTTTGACCCAAACAGATACGCAGTATTTT. Translated, it gives CASSLTQTDTQYF. Combining the CDR3 with reference TRBV28 and TRBJ2-3 gives the whole variable domain DVKVTQSSRYLVKRTGEKVFLECVQDMDHENMFWYRQDPGLGLRLIYFSYDVKMKEKGDIPEGYSVSREKKERFSLILESASTNQTSMYLCASSLTQTDTQYFGPGTRLTVL.

This clone was seen more than once but under ten times. The CDR3 region is CASSPGYTPYEQYF. The DNA of the CDR3 is TGTGCCAGCAGTCCCGGATACACCCCCTACGAGCAGTACTTC. The chain couples TRBV2 to TRBJ2-7; D remains unclear. V was shortened by 5 bases and J by 2 bases, with 13 bases between the two germline ends. Germline-derived CDR1 and CDR2 are SNHLY and FYNNEI. The CDR3 runs 14 residues.

This clone was seen only a few times. The V and J genes are TRBV10-3 and TRBJ1-1; D remains unclear. Germline-derived CDR1 and CDR2 are ENHRY and SYGVKD. V was cut by 3 bases and J by 2 bases, with 7 bases left in between. CDR3 length equals 13 residues. The CDR3 DNA is TGTGCCATCAGTGACAGACTTAACACTGAAGCTTTCTTT. Its translation is CAISDRLNTEAFF.

The chain couples TRBV21-1 to TRBJ2-7. TRBV21-1 is a pseudogene. The CDR3 totals 14 residues. This CDR3 reads CASKGKGSTYEQYF. CDR3 bases: TGTGCCAGCAAGGGAAAAGGATCTACCTACGAGCAGTACTTC.

This clone was seen a few times. This chain links TRBV7-2 with TRBJ1-6; the match to TRBD1 covers 8 bases. With V trimmed by 5 bases and J by 10 bases, 13 bases remained unmatched. The CDR3 covers 16 residues. Per germline, CDR1 SGHTA and CDR2 FQGNSA. DNA for the CDR3: TGTGCCAGCAGCCACCCAGGGGGCCGATATATCTCACCCCTCCACTTT. It translates to CASSHPGGRYISPLHF.

This chain connects TRBV7-9 to TRBJ2-3; a possible D gene is TRBD2 (7 bases). With 8 bases removed from V and 6 bases from J, the gap between germline ends came to 15 bases. Germline V gives CDR1 SEHNR, CDR2 FQNEAQ (reference sequence). CDR3 size: 13 residues. The CDR3 nucleotides are TGTGCCAGCTCCTTGGGGGGGGCTGATACGCAGTATTTT. The encoded protein is CASSLGGADTQYF.

In this sample, this clone turned up a few times. V usage is TRBV4-2 and J usage is TRBJ2-5; TRBD2 matches 14 bases. The CDR3 extends over 19 amino acids. Germline lookup yields CDR1 LGHNA and CDR2 YNFKEQ. Trimming cost V 4 bases and J 3 bases; bases outside gene matches: 13. CDR3 loop: CASSLQGGLAGGLEETQYF. The CDR3, as DNA: TGTGCCAGCAGCCTCCAAGGTGGACTAGCGGGGGGACTCGAAGAGACCCAGTACTTC.

The chain couples TRBV4-3 to TRBJ1-1, with D possibly TRBD1 on 6 matching bases. CDR1 is LGHNA and CDR2 is YSLEER in the germline V gene. CDR3 length: 13 residues. V was cut by 0 bases and J by 14 bases, with 16 bases left in between. CDR3 protein: CASSQEVRGGNFF. The CDR3 coding sequence is TGCGCCAGCAGCCAAGAGGTCAGGGGAGGGAACTTCTTT.